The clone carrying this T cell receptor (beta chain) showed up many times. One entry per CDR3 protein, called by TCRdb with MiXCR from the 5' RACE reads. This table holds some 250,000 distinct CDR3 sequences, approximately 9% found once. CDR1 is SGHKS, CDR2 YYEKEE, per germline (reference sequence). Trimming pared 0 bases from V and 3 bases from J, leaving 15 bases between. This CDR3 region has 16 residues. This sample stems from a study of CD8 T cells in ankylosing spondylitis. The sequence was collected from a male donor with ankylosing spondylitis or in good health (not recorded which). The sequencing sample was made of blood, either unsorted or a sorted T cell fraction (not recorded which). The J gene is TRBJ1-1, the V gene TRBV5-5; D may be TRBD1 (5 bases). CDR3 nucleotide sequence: TGTGCCAGCAGCTTGGCCCCGCAGGGTCGGGACACTGAAGCTTTCTTT. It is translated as CASSLAPQGRDTEAFF.